This T cell receptor (beta chain) came from a study of T-cell reconstitution after alpha-beta-depleted transplantation in children. TCRbeta library construction was performed incorporating unique molecular identifiers. Each CDR3 protein gets one entry after TCRdb re-called the PCR reads with MiXCR. The table has some 450,000 distinct CDR3 sequences, approximately 41% seen once. V lost 3 bases and J 0 bases, leaving 10 bases between the germline ends. CDR1 is KGHSH and CDR2 is LQKENI in the germline V gene. The CDR3 is 15 amino acids. Sequenced here: PBMCs, sampled before TCRalphabeta/CD19-depleted stem cell transplant. The chain uses TRBV18 and TRBJ2-3, with a weak D call TRBD1 (6 bases). The source of this sequence is a girl aged 2-10 years with aplastic anemia, due to receive a stem cell transplant. CDR3 protein: CASSPRQASTDTQYF. The CDR3 bases are TGTGCCAGCTCACCGCGACAGGCTAGCACAGATACGCAGTATTTT.